A selection of T cell receptor beta chains follows, all from one sample in a study of shared clonotypes between healthy human individuals. Profiled with immunoSEQ multiplex PCR; TCRdb holds only in-frame clones, not every one. The data contain some 2.3 million clones, 85% to 95% of them singletons. Sequencing was done on a sample of naive CD4+ T cells from PBMCs. These receptors all stem from a man between 18 and 29 years old in good health. Some clones in this sample may be carry-over from other donors' samples. Each CDR3 is given with its conserved first and last residue. The D gene is left open where the match is weak. Rows may omit the clone size; those that give it use once, few, many or a size class.

>NA|TRBJ1-4|NA|15|TRBV28
CASSSINTGNEKLFF
TGTGCCAGCAGTTCGATAAATACGGGAAATGAAAAACTGTTTTTT
>NA|TRBJ2-3|TRBD2|17|TRBV7-2
CASSLGVSGSVGDTQYF
TGTGCCAGCAGCTTAGGGGTTAGCGGGAGTGTTGGAGATACGCAGTATTTT
>NA|TRBJ2-2|NA|11|TRBV11-3
CATQGSGELFF
TGTGCCACCCAGGGGTCGGGGGAGCTGTTTTTT
>NA|TRBJ2-7|TRBD1|13|TRBV29-1
CSVDRTGLGEQYF
TGCAGCGTTGATCGGACAGGGTTGGGCGAGCAGTACTTC
>NA|TRBJ1-2|NA|11|TRBV29-1
CSGGGDYGYTF
TGCAGCGGTGGAGGAGACTATGGCTACACCTTC
>NA|TRBJ2-1|NA|13|TRBV5-6
CASSPQAYNEQFF
TGTGCCAGCAGCCCGCAGGCCTACAATGAGCAGTTCTTC
>NA|TRBJ2-5|NA|15|TRBV18
CASSPPGLPFETQYF
TGTGCCAGCTCACCACCGGGACTCCCGTTTGAGACCCAGTACTTC
>NA|TRBJ2-1|NA|14|TRBV9
CASSWGGASSEQFF
TGTGCCAGCAGCTGGGGGGGCGCGTCTTCGGAGCAGTTCTTC
>NA|TRBJ2-1|NA|15|TRBV28
CASSPGGLGVNEQFF
TGTGCCAGCAGCCCCGGGGGGCTGGGAGTCAATGAGCAGTTCTTC
>NA|TRBJ2-1|NA|16|TRBV19
CASGVRRSSSYNEQFF
TGTGCCAGTGGTGTCAGACGGTCCAGCTCCTACAATGAGCAGTTCTTC
>once|TRBJ1-4|NA|14|TRBV10-3
CAISDTSEGEKLFF
TGTGCCATCAGTGATACCTCGGAGGGTGAAAAACTGTTTTTT
>NA|TRBJ2-1|TRBD2|16|TRBV5-6
CASSLVAGDPYNEQFF
TGTGCCAGCAGCTTGGTAGCGGGAGACCCCTACAATGAGCAGTTCTTC
>NA|TRBJ2-1|NA|13|TRBV9
CASCLDSYNEQFF
TGTGCCAGCTGTTTGGATTCCTACAATGAGCAGTTCTTC
>NA|TRBJ1-2|NA|12|TRBV2
CASSALNYGYTF
TGTGCCAGCAGTGCATTGAACTATGGCTACACCTTC
>NA|TRBJ1-5|TRBD1|14|TRBV7-8
CASSVTGGGQPQHF
TGTGCCAGCAGCGTGACAGGGGGCGGTCAGCCCCAGCATTTT
>NA|TRBJ2-1|TRBD2|14|TRBV6-6
CASSRTSGRPEQFF
TGTGCCAGCAGCCGGACTAGCGGGAGGCCCGAGCAGTTCTTC
>NA|TRBJ2-6|NA|16|TRBV18
CASSPTRGSGANVLTF
TGTGCCAGCTCCCCTACTCGGGGCTCTGGGGCCAACGTCCTGACTTTC
>NA|TRBJ2-7|TRBD1|15|TRBV10-3
CAISEEGAGRDEQYF
TGTGCCATCAGTGAGGAGGGGGCTGGCCGAGACGAGCAGTACTTC
>NA|TRBJ1-3|NA|16|TRBV18
CASSPMLRPSGNTIYF
TGTGCCAGCTCACCAATGTTACGGCCCTCTGGAAACACCATATATTTT
>NA|TRBJ2-7|TRBD1|16|TRBV28
CASSSQGQGRPYEQYF
TGTGCCAGCAGTTCACAAGGACAGGGGAGACCCTACGAGCAGTACTTC
>NA|TRBJ1-2|NA|16|TRBV28
CASSSPIGGGNYGYTF
TGTGCCAGCAGTTCCCCGATAGGGGGGGGCAACTATGGCTACACCTTC
>NA|TRBJ1-4|NA|15|TRBV7-2
CASSYDPDPNEKLFF
TGTGCCAGCAGCTACGACCCGGATCCCAATGAAAAACTGTTTTTT
>NA|TRBJ2-7|TRBD2|14|TRBV6-5
CASRIGTSVYEQYF
TGTGCCAGCAGGATCGGGACTAGCGTCTACGAGCAGTACTTC
>NA|TRBJ2-5|TRBD2|15|TRBV5-1
CASRKGGSQQETQYF
TGCGCCAGCAGGAAGGGCGGGAGCCAACAAGAGACCCAGTACTTC
>once|TRBJ1-5|NA|14|TRBV27
CASSSAWGNQPQHF
TGTGCCAGCAGTTCCGCCTGGGGCAATCAGCCCCAGCATTTT
>NA|TRBJ1-3|NA|16|TRBV28
CASSPTGLYSGNTIYF
TGTGCCAGCAGTCCGACCGGACTGTACTCTGGAAACACCATATATTTT
>NA|TRBJ2-3|TRBD2|16|TRBV9
CASSVEGLASTDTQYF
TGTGCCAGCAGCGTCGAGGGACTAGCGAGTACAGATACGCAGTATTTT